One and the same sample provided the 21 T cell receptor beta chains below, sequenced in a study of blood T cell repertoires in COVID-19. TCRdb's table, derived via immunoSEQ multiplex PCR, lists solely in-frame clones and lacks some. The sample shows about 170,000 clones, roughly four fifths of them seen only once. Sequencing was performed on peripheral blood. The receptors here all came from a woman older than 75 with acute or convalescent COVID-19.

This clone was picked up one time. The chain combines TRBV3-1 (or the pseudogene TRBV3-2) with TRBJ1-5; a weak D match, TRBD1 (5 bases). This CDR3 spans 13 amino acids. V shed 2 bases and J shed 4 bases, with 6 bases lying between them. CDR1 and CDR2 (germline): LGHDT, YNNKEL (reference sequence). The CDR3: CASSQRTNQPQHF. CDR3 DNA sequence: TGTGCCAGCAGCCAAAGGACAAATCAGCCCCAGCATTTT.

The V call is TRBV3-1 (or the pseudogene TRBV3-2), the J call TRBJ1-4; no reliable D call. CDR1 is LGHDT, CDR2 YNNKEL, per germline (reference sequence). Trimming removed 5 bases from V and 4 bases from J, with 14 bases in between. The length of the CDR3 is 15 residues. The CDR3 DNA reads TGTGCCAGCAGCAGCAATACAGAGATTAATGAAAAACTGTTTTTT. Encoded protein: CASSSNTEINEKLFF.

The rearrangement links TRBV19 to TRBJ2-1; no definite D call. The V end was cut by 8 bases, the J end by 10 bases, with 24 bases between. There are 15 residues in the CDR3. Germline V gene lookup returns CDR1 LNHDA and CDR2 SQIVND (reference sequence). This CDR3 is CASERRDLRYSEQFF. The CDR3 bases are TGTGCCAGTGAACGCCGTGACTTGCGGTATAGCGAGCAGTTCTTC.

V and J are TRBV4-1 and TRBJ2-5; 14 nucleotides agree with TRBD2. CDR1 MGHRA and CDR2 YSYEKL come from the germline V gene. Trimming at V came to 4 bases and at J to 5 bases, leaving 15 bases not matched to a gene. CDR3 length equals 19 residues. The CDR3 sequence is CASSRGTSGSLRLGETQYF. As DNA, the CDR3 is TGCGCCAGCAGCCGAGGGACTAGCGGGAGTTTGCGGCTTGGTGAGACCCAGTACTTC.

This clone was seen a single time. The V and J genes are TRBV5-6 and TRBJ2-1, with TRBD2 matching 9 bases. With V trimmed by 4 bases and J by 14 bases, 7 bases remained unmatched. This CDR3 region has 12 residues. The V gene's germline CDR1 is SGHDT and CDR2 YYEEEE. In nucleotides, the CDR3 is TGTGCCAGCAGCCCGGAAGCGGGAGGAGAGTTCTTC. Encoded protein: CASSPEAGGEFF.

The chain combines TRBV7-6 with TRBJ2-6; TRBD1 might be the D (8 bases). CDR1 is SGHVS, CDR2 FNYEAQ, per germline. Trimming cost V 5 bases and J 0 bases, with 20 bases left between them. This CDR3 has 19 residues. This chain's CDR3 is CASSGGVDRAYSGANVLTF. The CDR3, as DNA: TGTGCCAGCAGCGGGGGGGTGGACAGGGCGTACTCTGGGGCCAACGTCCTGACTTTC.

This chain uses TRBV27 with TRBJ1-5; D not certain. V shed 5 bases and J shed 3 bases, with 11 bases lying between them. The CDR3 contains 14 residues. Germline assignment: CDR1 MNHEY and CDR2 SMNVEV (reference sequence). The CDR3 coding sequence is TGTGCCAGCAGTCCCGAGTCGGTCAATCAGCCCCAGCATTTT. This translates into CASSPESVNQPQHF.

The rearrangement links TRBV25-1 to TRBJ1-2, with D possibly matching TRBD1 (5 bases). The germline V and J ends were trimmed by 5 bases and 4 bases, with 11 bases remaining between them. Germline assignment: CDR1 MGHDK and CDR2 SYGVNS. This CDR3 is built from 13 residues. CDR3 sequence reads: CASSPPGPYGYTF. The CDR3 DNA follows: TGTGCCAGCAGTCCCCCAGGGCCCTATGGCTACACCTTC.

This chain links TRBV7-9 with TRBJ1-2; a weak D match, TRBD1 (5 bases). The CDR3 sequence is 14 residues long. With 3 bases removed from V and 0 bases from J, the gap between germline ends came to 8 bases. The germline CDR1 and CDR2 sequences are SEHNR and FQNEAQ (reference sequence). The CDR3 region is CASSLVTANYGYTF. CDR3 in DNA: TGTGCCAGCAGCTTGGTGACAGCTAACTATGGCTACACCTTC.

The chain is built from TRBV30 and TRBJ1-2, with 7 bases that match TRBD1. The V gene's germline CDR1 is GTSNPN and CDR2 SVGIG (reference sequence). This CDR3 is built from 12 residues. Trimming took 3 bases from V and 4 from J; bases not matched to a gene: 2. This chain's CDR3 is CAWSGTAYGYTF. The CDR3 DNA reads TGTGCCTGGAGCGGGACAGCCTATGGCTACACCTTC.

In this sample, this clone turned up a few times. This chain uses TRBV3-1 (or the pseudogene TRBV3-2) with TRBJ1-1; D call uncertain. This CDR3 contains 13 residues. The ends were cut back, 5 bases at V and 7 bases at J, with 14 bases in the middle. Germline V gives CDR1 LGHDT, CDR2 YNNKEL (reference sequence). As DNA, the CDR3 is TGTGCCAGCAGCGGCGGGAGATGGGGTGAAGCTTTCTTT. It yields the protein CASSGGRWGEAFF.

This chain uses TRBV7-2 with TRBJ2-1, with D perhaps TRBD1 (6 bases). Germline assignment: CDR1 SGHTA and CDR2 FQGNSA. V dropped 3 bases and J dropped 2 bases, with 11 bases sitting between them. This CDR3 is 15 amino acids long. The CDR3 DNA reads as TGTGCCAGCAGCTTTGGAACAGGGACCTACAATGAGCAGTTCTTC. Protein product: CASSFGTGTYNEQFF.

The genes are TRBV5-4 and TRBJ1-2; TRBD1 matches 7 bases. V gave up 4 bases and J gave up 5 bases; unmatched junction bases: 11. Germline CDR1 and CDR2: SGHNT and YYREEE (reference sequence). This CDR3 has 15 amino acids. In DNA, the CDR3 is TGTGCCAGCAGCAGCCAGGGGGTCCTTTCTTATGGCTACACCTTC. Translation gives CASSSQGVLSYGYTF.

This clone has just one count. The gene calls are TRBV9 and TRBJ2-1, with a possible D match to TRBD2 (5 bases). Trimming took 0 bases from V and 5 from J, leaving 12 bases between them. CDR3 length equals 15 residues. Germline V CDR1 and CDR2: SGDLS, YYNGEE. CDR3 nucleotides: TGTGCCAGCAGCGTAGAAGGACTGCGCAACAATGAGCAGTTCTTC. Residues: CASSVEGLRNNEQFF.

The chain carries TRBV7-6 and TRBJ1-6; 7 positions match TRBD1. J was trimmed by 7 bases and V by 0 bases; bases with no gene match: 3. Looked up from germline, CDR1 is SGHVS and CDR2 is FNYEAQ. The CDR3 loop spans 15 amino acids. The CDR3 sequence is CASSLAGQSNSPLHF. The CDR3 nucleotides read TGTGCCAGCAGCTTAGCGGGACAGAGCAATTCACCCCTCCACTTT.

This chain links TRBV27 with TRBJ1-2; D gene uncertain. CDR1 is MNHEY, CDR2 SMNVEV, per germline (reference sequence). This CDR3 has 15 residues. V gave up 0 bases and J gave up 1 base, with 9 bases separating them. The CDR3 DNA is TGTGCCAGCAGTTTATCGCAGCGGGTTAACTATGGCTACACCTTC. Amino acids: CASSLSQRVNYGYTF.

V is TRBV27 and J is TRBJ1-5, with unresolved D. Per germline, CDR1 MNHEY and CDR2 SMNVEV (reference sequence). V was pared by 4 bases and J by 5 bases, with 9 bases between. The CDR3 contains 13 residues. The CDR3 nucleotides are TGTGCCAGCAGTTACCGGGAGGATCAGCCCCAGCATTTT. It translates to CASSYREDQPQHF.

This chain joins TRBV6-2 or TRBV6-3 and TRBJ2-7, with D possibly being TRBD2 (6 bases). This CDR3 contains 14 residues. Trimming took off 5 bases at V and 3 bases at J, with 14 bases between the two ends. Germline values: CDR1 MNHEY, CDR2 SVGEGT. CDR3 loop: CASSPRRGGYEQYF. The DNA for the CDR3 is TGTGCCAGCAGTCCCCGGAGGGGTGGCTACGAGCAGTACTTC.

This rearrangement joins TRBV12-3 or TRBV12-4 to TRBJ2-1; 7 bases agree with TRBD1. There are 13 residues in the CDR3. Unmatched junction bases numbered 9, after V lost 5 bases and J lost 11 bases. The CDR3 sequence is CASSKHRGGQQFF. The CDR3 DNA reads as TGTGCCAGCAGTAAACACAGGGGCGGACAGCAGTTCTTC.

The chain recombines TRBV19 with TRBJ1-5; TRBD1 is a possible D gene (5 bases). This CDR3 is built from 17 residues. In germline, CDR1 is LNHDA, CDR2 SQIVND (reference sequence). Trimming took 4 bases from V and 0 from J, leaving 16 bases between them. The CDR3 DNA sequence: TGTGCCAGTAGTACCTCCATACGGACACTTAGCAATCAGCCCCAGCATTTT. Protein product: CASSTSIRTLSNQPQHF.

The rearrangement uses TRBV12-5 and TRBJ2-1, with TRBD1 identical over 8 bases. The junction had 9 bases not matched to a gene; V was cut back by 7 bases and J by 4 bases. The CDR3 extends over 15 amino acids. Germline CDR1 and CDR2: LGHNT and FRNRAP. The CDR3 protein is CASALTGARYNEQFF. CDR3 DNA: TGTGCTAGTGCCCTGACAGGGGCCAGGTACAATGAGCAGTTCTTC.